A single sample is the source of the 11 T cell receptor beta chains below, sequenced in a study of HIV-infected patients and healthy controls. The repertoire came from unfractionated whole blood and reflected all unsorted peripheral T cells. Alpha and beta constant-region primers primed reverse transcription of approximately 460 ng RNA. Using multiplexing indices, alpha and beta chain libraries were generated apart by chain-specific third strand synthesis. TCRdb re-called the 5' RACE reads through MiXCR, storing one row per CDR3 protein. Of roughly 22,000 distinct CDR3 sequences listed, 8.5% to 9% are singletons. Specimen: blood. These receptors all stem from an adult in good health.

J is TRBJ2-2 and V is TRBV24-1; either TRBD1 or TRBD2 may supply D (5 bases each). V was shortened by 4 bases and J by 4 bases, with 15 bases between the two germline ends. Germline assignment: CDR1 KGHDR and CDR2 SFDVKD. The CDR3 runs 16 residues. The CDR3 is CATSEFRDRLTGELFF. CDR3 coding DNA: TGTGCCACCAGTGAATTCCGGGACCGCCTCACCGGGGAGCTGTTTTTT.

This rearrangement joins TRBV6-5 to TRBJ1-2; D perhaps matches TRBD1 (5 bases). The germline CDR1 and CDR2 sequences are MNHEY and SVGAGI. V lost 10 bases and J 4 bases, leaving 16 bases between the germline ends. The CDR3 has 13 amino acids. In DNA form, the CDR3 reads TGTGCCATCCAGGCGGGACCGACCTATGGCTACACCTTC. Its translation is CAIQAGPTYGYTF.

This clonotype came up many times. The chain combines TRBV7-2 with TRBJ1-5, with TRBD1 identical over 12 bases. This CDR3 contains 15 residues. Per germline, CDR1 SGHTA and CDR2 FQGNSA. Trimming at V came to 6 bases and at J to 7 bases, leaving 7 bases not matched to a gene. The CDR3 sequence: CASSQGQGAGQPQHF. The CDR3 region has the DNA TGTGCCAGCAGTCAGGGACAGGGGGCAGGACAGCCCCAGCATTTT.

The sample holds a few counts of this clonotype. This chain connects TRBV5-1 to TRBJ1-5, with TRBD1 as a possible D gene (5 bases). Germline V CDR1 and CDR2: SGHRS, YFSETQ. Trimming left V 0 bases short and J 1 base short, with 8 bases between. The CDR3 spans 15 residues. The DNA of the CDR3 is TGCGCCAGCAGCTTGGCAGAGGGGAGCAATCAGCCCCAGCATTTT. Translating gives CASSLAEGSNQPQHF.

This clonotype occurred many times. The rearrangement links TRBV30 to TRBJ2-3; D is perhaps TRBD1 (7 bases). CDR3 length: 17 residues. Germline CDR1 reads GTSNPN; CDR2 reads SVGIG (reference sequence). The V end lost 3 bases, the J end lost 0 bases, and 19 bases lay between the germline ends. CDR3 nucleotide sequence: TGTGCCTGGAGCATACGGGGGACAGCTTATAGCACAGATACGCAGTATTTT. Protein sequence: CAWSIRGTAYSTDTQYF.

This clonotype was observed once. V and J are TRBV19 and TRBJ2-5; D is perhaps TRBD2 (5 bases). The CDR3 has 14 residues. Looked up from germline, CDR1 is LNHDA and CDR2 is SQIVND (reference sequence). Trimming left V 5 bases short and J 2 bases short, with 12 bases between. CDR3 residues: CASSLYGGQETQYF. CDR3 coding DNA: TGTGCCAGTAGTTTATACGGAGGTCAAGAGACCCAGTACTTC.

This clonotype was counted many times. The V gene is TRBV28, the J gene TRBJ2-1, with D possibly called TRBD1 or TRBD2 (5 bases each). The length of the CDR3 is 16 residues. The ends were cut back, 6 bases at V and 8 bases at J, with 23 bases in the middle. The germline gives CDR1 MDHEN, CDR2 SYDVKM. CDR3: CASSPRERTTEDEQFF. CDR3 in DNA: TGTGCCAGCAGCCCCAGGGAGCGCACCACTGAGGATGAGCAGTTCTTC.

This clonotype was found a few times. The chain has TRBV6-6 and TRBJ2-3; D is unclear. From germline, CDR1 is MNHNY and CDR2 SVGAGI (reference sequence). This CDR3 has 12 amino acids. V gave up 5 bases and J gave up 4 bases, with 7 bases separating them. The CDR3 DNA reads TGTGCCAGCAGTCCGGACCCAGATACGCAGTATTTT. As protein: CASSPDPDTQYF.

This clonotype was seen ten or more times. The chain has TRBV12-3 or TRBV12-4 and TRBJ1-5; D remains unclear. The CDR3 sequence is 14 residues long. V gave up 0 bases and J gave up 6 bases, with 9 bases separating them. This CDR3 reads CASSLAGMVQPQHF. CDR3 DNA sequence: TGTGCCAGCAGTTTAGCAGGGATGGTTCAGCCCCAGCATTTT.

This clonotype was recorded many times. This chain joins TRBV4-3 and TRBJ1-2; D remains ambiguous. CDR1 and CDR2 (germline): LGHNA, YSLEER. The CDR3 loop spans 18 amino acids. Trimming left V 1 base short and J 4 bases short, with 22 bases between. Written as DNA, the CDR3 is TGCGCCAGCAGCCAAGGGTTGAGGGCTTTACAAGGTAGCTATGGCTACACCTTC. Amino acid sequence: CASSQGLRALQGSYGYTF.

V gene TRBV4-3 combines with J gene TRBJ1-1, with D maybe TRBD1 (6 bases). There are 15 residues in the CDR3. Trimming left V 3 bases short and J 0 bases short, with 11 bases between. CDR1 and CDR2 from the germline V gene are LGHNA and YSLEER. DNA of the CDR3: TGCGCCAGCAGCCAGACACAGGGCTTGAACACTGAAGCTTTCTTT. Protein: CASSQTQGLNTEAFF.